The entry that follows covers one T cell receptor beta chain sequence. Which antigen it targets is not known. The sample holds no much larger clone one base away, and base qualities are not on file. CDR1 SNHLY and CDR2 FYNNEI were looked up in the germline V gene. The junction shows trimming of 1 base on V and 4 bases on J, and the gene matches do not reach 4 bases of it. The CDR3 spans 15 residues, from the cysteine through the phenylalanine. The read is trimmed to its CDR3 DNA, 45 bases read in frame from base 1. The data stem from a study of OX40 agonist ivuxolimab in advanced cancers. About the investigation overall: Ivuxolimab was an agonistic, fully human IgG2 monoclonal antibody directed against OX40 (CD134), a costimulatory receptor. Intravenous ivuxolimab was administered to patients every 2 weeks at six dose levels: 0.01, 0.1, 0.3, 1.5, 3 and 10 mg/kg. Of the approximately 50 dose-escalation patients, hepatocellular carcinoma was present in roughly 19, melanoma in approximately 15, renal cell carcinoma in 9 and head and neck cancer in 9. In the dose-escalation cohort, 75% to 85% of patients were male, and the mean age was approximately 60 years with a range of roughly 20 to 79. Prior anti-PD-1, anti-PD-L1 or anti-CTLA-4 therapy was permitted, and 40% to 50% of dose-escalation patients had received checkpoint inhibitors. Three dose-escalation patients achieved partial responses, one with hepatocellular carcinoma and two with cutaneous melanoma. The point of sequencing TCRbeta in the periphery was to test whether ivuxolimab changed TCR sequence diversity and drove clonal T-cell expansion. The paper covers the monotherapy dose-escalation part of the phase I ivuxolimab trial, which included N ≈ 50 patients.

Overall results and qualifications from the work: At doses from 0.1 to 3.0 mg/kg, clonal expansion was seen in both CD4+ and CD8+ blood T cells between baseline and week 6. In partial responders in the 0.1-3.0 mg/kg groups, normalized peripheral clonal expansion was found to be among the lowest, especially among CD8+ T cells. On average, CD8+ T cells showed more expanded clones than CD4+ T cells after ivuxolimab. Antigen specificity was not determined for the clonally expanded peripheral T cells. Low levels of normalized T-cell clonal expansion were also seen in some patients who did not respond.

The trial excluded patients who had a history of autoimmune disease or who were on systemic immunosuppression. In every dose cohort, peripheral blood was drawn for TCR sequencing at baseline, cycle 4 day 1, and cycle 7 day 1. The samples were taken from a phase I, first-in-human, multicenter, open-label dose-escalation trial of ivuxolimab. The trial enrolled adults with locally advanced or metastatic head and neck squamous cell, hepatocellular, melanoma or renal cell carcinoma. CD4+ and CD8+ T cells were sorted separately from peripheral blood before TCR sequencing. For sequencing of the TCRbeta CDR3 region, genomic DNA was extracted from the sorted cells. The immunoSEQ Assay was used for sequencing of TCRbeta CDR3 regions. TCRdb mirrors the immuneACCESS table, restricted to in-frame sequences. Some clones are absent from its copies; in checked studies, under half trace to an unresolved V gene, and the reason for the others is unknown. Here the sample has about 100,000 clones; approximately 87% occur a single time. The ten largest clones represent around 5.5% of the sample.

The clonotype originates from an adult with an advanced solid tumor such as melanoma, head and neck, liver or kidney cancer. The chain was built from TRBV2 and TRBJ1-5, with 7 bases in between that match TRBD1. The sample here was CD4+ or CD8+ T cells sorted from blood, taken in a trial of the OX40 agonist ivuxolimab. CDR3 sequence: CASSEGAGQNQPQHF. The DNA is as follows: TGTGCCAGCAGTGAAGGGGCGGGACAGAATCAGCCCCAGCATTTT.